This TCR beta chain was identified in a study of blood T cells in healthy people across ages. A second PCR, run for roughly 6 to 11 cycles, used a sample-barcoded 5' primer plus a J-beta primer mix. TCRdb itself ran the 5' RACE reads through MiXCR, one entry per CDR3 protein. The sample carries around 800,000 distinct CDR3 sequences, roughly 44% recorded once. Remarks on this clonotype: Its antigen is not known.

The total RNA that was extracted per sample amounted to at least 5.5 micrograms. Study-level results: What prevented conclusive comparison of naive and antigen-experienced cells was that PBMCs were unsorted. One million T cells yielded diversity estimates that were considered underestimates.

Material: blood. This TCR was recovered from a man in his sixties in good health.

Here the CDR3 DNA reads TGTGCCATCGCGACAGGGGTTCGAGATACGCAGTATTTT. Its protein product is CAIATGVRDTQYF. The gene calls are TRBV10-3 and TRBJ2-3; 8 nucleotides line up with TRBD1. Germline trimming cut 8 bases from V and 5 bases from J; bases unmatched to any gene: 6. Germline V gives CDR1 ENHRY, CDR2 SYGVKD. The CDR3 runs to 13 residues.